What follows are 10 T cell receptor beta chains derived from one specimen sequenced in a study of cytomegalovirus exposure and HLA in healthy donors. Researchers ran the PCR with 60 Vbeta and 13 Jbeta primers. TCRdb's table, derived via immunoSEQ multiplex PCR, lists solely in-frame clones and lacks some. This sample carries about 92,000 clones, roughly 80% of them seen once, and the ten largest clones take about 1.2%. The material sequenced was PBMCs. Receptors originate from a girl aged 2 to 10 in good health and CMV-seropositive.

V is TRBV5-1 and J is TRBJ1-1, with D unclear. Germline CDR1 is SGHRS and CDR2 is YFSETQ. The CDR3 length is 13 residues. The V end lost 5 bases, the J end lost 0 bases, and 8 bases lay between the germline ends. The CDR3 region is CASRSTVNTEAFF. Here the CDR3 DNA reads TGCGCCAGCAGATCGACTGTGAACACTGAAGCTTTCTTT.

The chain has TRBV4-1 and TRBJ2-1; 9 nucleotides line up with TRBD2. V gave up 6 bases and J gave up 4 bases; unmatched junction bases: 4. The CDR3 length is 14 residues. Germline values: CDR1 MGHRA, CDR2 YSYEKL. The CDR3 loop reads CASRGLASYNEQFF. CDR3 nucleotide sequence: TGCGCCAGCAGGGGACTAGCCTCATACAATGAGCAGTTCTTC.

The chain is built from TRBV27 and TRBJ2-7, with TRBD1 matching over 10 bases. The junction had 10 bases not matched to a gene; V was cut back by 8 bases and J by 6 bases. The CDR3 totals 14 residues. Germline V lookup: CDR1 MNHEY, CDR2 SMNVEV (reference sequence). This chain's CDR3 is CASGPGTGVPEQYF. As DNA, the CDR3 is TGTGCCAGCGGCCCAGGGACAGGGGTGCCCGAGCAGTACTTC.

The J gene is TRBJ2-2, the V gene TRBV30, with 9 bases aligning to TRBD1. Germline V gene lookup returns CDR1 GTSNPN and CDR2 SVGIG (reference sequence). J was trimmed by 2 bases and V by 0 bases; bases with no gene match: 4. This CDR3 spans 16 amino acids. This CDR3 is CAWSVGQGINTGELFF. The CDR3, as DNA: TGTGCCTGGAGTGTAGGACAGGGGATTAACACCGGGGAGCTGTTTTTT.

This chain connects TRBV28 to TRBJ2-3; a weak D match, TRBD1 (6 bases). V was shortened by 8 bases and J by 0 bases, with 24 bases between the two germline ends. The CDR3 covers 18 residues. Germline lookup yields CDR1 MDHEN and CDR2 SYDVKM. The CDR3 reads CASRQPITGKTSTDTQYF. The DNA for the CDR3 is TGTGCCAGCCGACAGCCGATAACAGGGAAAACTAGCACAGATACGCAGTATTTT.

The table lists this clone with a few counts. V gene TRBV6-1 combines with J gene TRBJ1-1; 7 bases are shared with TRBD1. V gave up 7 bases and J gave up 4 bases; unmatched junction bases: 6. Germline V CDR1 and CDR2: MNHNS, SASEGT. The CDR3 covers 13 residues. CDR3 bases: TGTGCCAGCATCCGACAGGGCCCCACTGAAGCTTTCTTT. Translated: CASIRQGPTEAFF.

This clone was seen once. The CDR3 spells CASIKDRTLSGGYTF. CDR3 sequence (DNA): TGTGCCAGCATCAAAGACAGGACCCTATCTGGTGGCTACACCTTC. This rearrangement joins TRBV6-5 to TRBJ1-2, with D perhaps TRBD1 (6 bases). This CDR3 has 15 amino acids. The germline CDR1 and CDR2 sequences are MNHEY and SVGAGI. Trimming removed 7 bases at V and 7 bases at J, with 22 bases between.

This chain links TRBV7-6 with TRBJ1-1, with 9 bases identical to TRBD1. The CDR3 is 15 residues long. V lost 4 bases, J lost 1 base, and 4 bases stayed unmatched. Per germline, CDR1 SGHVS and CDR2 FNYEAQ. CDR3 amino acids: CASSSATGGNTEAFF. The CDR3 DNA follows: TGTGCCAGCAGCTCAGCGACAGGGGGGAACACTGAAGCTTTCTTT.

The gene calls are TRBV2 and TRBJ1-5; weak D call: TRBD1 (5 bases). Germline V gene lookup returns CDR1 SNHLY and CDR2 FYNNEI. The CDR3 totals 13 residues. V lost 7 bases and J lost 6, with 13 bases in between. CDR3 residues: CASNVQGGQPQHF. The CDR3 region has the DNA TGTGCCAGCAATGTCCAGGGCGGTCAGCCCCAGCATTTT.

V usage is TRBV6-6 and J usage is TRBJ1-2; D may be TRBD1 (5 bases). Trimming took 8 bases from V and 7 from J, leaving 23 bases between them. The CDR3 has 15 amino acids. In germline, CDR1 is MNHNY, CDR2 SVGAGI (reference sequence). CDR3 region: CASGIDSQPFSGYTF. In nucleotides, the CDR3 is TGTGCCAGCGGGATTGACAGTCAGCCTTTTAGTGGCTACACCTTC.